The rows below give T cell receptor beta chains drawn from one sample of a study of T cell repertoires in cytomegalovirus infection. Their antigens remain unidentified. MiXCR was run by TCRdb on the reads, yielding one entry per CDR3 protein. This sample yields 900,000 to 950,000 distinct CDR3 sequences, of which about 33% are seen a single time; around 15% belongs to the top ten. Sample: cultured CD8+ T cells from PBMCs, taken from culture after CMV antigen stimulation. Receptors originate from a human donor in good health (CMV status not recorded). Some clones in this sample may be carry-over from other donors' samples. Both conserved end residues are trimmed from each CDR3. The order of the fields is V gene, CDR3 protein.

v_gene: TRBV27
CDR3aa: ASSLSWQVNYGYT

v_gene: TRBV9
CDR3aa: ASSGAGGNLETQY

v_gene: TRBV2
CDR3aa: ASIAPTRLF

v_gene: TRBV7-6
CDR3aa: ASSWTSGESYEQY

v_gene: TRBV7-9
CDR3aa: ASSAANYGYT

v_gene: TRBV27
CDR3aa: ASSQRTSGGGYEQF

v_gene: TRBV27
CDR3aa: ASSLRAGGFTGELF

v_gene: TRBV7-8
CDR3aa: ASSFRTGANEQF

v_gene: TRBV27
CDR3aa: ASSRQGPQETQY

v_gene: TRBV7-9
CDR3aa: ASSSARSSYEQY

v_gene: TRBV25-1
CDR3aa: ATSFGPFYGYT

v_gene: TRBV28
CDR3aa: ASSKIRDLFSYEQY

v_gene: TRBV6-1
CDR3aa: ALSCTSIDTQY

v_gene: TRBV19
CDR3aa: ASSMRGRTEAF

v_gene: TRBV12-3/TRBV12-4
CDR3aa: ASSLGDRAF

v_gene: TRBV7-9
CDR3aa: ASSLKGGGPGELF